The entry below describes one TCR beta chain. Additional DNA sequences in this sample encode the identical CDR3. Generated by immunoSEQ multiplex PCR, the TCRdb table keeps only in-frame clones and is missing some. The sample yields about 450,000 clones, around 75% seen once. The entry originates in a study of shared clonotypes between healthy human individuals. Trimming removed 5 bases at V and 2 bases at J, with 9 bases between. Germline CDR1 and CDR2: SGHVS and FQNEAQ. The CDR3 extends over 13 amino acids. The chain carries TRBV7-8 and TRBJ1-1; weak D call: TRBD1 (5 bases). Material for sequencing was PBMCs. This sequence was found in a woman aged 40-49 years in good health. Some clones in this sample may be carry-over from other donors' samples. CDR3: CASSLDRNTEAFF. The CDR3 DNA sequence: TGTGCCAGCAGCCTCGACAGAAACACTGAAGCTTTCTTT.